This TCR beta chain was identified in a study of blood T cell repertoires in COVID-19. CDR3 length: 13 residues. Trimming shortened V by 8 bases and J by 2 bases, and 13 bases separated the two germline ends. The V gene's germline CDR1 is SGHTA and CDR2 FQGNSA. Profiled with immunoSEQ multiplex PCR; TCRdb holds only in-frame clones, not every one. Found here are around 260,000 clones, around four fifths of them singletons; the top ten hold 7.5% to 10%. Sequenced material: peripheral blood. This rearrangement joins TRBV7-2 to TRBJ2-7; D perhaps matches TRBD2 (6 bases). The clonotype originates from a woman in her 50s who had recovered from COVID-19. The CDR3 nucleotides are TGTGCCAGCTCTCTTCCGGGGGCCTACGAGCAGTACTTC. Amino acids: CASSLPGAYEQYF.